This TCR beta chain was found in a study of cytomegalovirus exposure and HLA in healthy donors. Germline V gene sequence: CDR1 MNHNS, CDR2 SASEGT. The CDR3 totals 14 residues. With 8 bases clipped from V and 0 bases from J, the junction kept 6 bases outside the gene matches. A remark on this clone: Its antigen remains unknown.

The donors comprised healthy bone marrow donors. General observations from the study: In most subjects, TCR beta sequences reportedly gave accurate predictions of HLA-A and HLA-B alleles.

Primers included in the PCR were 60 Vbeta and 13 Jbeta primers. TCRdb keeps only in-frame clones here, not all; method: immunoSEQ multiplex PCR. The sample lists approximately 100,000 clones, 74% seen once, with over 2.5% in the top ten. The chain combines TRBV6-1 with TRBJ2-7; TRBD1 aligns across 8 bases. The clonotype originates from a middle-aged man in good health and CMV-seropositive. Sequencing was performed on PBMCs. The chain's CDR3 is CASLRDRTSYEQYF. Here the CDR3 DNA reads TGTGCCAGCCTCCGGGACAGGACCTCCTACGAGCAGTACTTC.